Listed below are T cell receptor beta chains from one sample, sequenced in a study of T-cell reconstitution after alpha-beta-depleted transplantation in children. MiXCR, applied by TCRdb to the PCR reads, yields one record per CDR3 protein. The repertoire holds some 280,000 distinct CDR3 sequences, with 9.9% as singletons. Specimen: PBMCs from the stem cell graft donor, collected from the stem cell graft. The receptors shown here come from a human donor who donated a stem cell graft to a child with SCID. CDR3s include the opening cysteine and the closing phenylalanine or tryptophan. Each record gives: V gene, D gene, J gene, clone size, CDR3 length, CDR3 protein, CDR3 DNA. The D gene is left open where the match is weak. Not all rows give a size; the values are once, few, many and, for expanded clones, a class.

V: TRBV20-1; D: TRBD2; J: TRBJ2-3; size: few; length: 15; CDR3: CSARFGAGGRDTQYF; DNA: TGCAGTGCTAGATTCGGAGCGGGGGGGCGAGATACGCAGTATTTT
V: TRBV12-3/TRBV12-4; D: TRBD1; J: TRBJ1-5; size: NA; length: 15; CDR3: CASSFSGTGDQPQHF; DNA: TGTGCCAGCAGTTTCTCCGGGACAGGGGATCAGCCCCAGCATTTT
V: TRBV13; D: NA; J: TRBJ2-7; size: few; length: 12; CDR3: CASSVLTYEQYF; DNA: TGTGCCAGCAGCGTACTGACCTACGAGCAGTACTTC
V: TRBV18; D: NA; J: TRBJ1-4; size: many; length: 16; CDR3: CASSPLEGLPNEKLFF; DNA: TGTGCCAGCTCACCCCTGGAGGGGTTACCTAATGAAAAACTGTTTTTT
V: TRBV20-1; D: NA; J: TRBJ2-2; size: NA; length: 14; CDR3: CSARGSTNTGELFF; DNA: TGCAGTGCTCGGGGGAGTACGAACACCGGGGAGCTGTTTTTT
V: TRBV9; D: NA; J: TRBJ2-3; size: NA; length: 15; CDR3: CASSAQLRIGDTQYF; DNA: TGTGCCAGCAGCGCCCAGCTACGGATTGGGGATACGCAGTATTTT
V: TRBV5-1; D: NA; J: TRBJ1-5; size: few; length: 16; CDR3: CASSPLGSANNQPQHF; DNA: TGCGCCAGCAGTCCCCTAGGGTCCGCAAACAATCAGCCCCAGCATTTT
V: TRBV5-1; D: NA; J: TRBJ1-2; size: few; length: 15; CDR3: CASSLNDRSLIGYTF; DNA: TGCGCCAGCAGCTTAAACGACAGGTCACTGATCGGCTACACCTTC
V: TRBV5-1; D: NA; J: TRBJ2-1; size: NA; length: 15; CDR3: CASSLDGGDYNEQFF; DNA: TGCGCCAGCAGCTTGGATGGCGGGGACTACAATGAGCAGTTCTTC
V: TRBV3-1; D: NA; J: TRBJ1-2; size: many; length: 14; CDR3: CASSLSDRSYGYTF; DNA: TGTGCCAGCAGCCTTTCCGACCGTTCCTATGGCTACACCTTC
V: TRBV3-1; D: TRBD1; J: TRBJ2-5; size: NA; length: 14; CDR3: CASSPRDRAETQYF; DNA: TGTGCCAGCAGCCCGAGGGACAGGGCGGAGACCCAGTACTTC
V: TRBV12-3/TRBV12-4; D: NA; J: TRBJ1-6; size: NA; length: 14; CDR3: CASSEQGSNSPLHF; DNA: TGTGCCAGCAGCGAGCAGGGGTCTAATTCACCCCTCCACTTT
V: TRBV4-1; D: TRBD1; J: TRBJ2-7; size: NA; length: 14; CDR3: CASTQLQGAYEQYF; DNA: TGCGCCAGCACCCAATTACAGGGGGCTTACGAGCAGTACTTC
V: TRBV29-1; D: TRBD2; J: TRBJ2-5; size: many; length: 16; CDR3: CSAIPLAGAYQETQYF; DNA: TGCAGCGCCATTCCACTAGCGGGAGCATACCAAGAGACCCAGTACTTC
V: TRBV7-7; D: TRBD1; J: TRBJ2-2; size: few; length: 15; CDR3: CASSLTGGDTGELFF; DNA: TGTGCTAGCAGCCTGACAGGGGGAGACACCGGGGAGCTGTTTTTT
V: TRBV5-1; D: NA; J: TRBJ2-2; size: NA; length: 16; CDR3: CASSFWGDPNTGELFF; DNA: TGCGCCAGCAGCTTTTGGGGGGACCCAAACACCGGGGAGCTGTTTTTT
V: TRBV5-1; D: NA; J: TRBJ1-2; size: few; length: 12; CDR3: CASSLSEPGYTF; DNA: TGCGCCAGCAGCTTGAGCGAGCCCGGCTACACCTTC
V: TRBV20-1; D: NA; J: TRBJ2-7; size: NA; length: 15; CDR3: CSALARWGPSYEQYF; DNA: TGCAGTGCTTTGGCGAGGTGGGGGCCCTCCTACGAGCAGTACTTC
V: TRBV12-3/TRBV12-4; D: NA; J: TRBJ1-1; size: NA; length: 11; CDR3: CASAEGGEAFF; DNA: TGTGCCAGTGCAGAGGGCGGTGAAGCTTTCTTT
V: TRBV3-1; D: NA; J: TRBJ1-2; size: few; length: 13; CDR3: CASSQDGPDGYTF; DNA: TGTGCCAGCAGCCAAGACGGGCCCGATGGCTACACCTTC
V: TRBV11-1; D: TRBD2; J: TRBJ2-3; size: many; length: 18; CDR3: CASSFPTSGGRITDTQYF; DNA: TGTGCCAGCAGCTTTCCGACTAGCGGGGGGCGGATCACAGATACGCAGTATTTT
V: TRBV29-1; D: TRBD1; J: TRBJ1-5; size: NA; length: 13; CDR3: CSVATGEYQPQHF; DNA: TGCAGCGTTGCGACAGGGGAATATCAGCCCCAGCATTTT
V: TRBV7-9; D: NA; J: TRBJ2-7; size: few; length: 14; CDR3: CASSFRQGGGEQYF; DNA: TGTGCCAGCAGCTTCCGCCAGGGTGGCGGCGAGCAGTACTTC
V: TRBV27; D: NA; J: TRBJ1-1; size: few; length: 15; CDR3: CASSFSKKRGTEAFF; DNA: TGTGCCAGTTCTTTCAGCAAGAAGAGGGGCACTGAAGCTTTCTTT
V: TRBV20-1; D: NA; J: TRBJ1-1; size: NA; length: 15; CDR3: CSARDYRGAGTEAFF; DNA: TGCAGTGCTAGAGATTACCGGGGGGCGGGAACTGAAGCTTTCTTT
V: TRBV12-3/TRBV12-4; D: NA; J: TRBJ2-3; size: NA; length: 13; CDR3: CASSRRAPAVMYF; DNA: TGTGCCAGCAGCCGCCGTGCGCCGGCAGTTATGTATTTT
V: TRBV5-1; D: NA; J: TRBJ2-6; size: few; length: 16; CDR3: CASSPGAVGGANVLTF; DNA: TGCGCCAGCAGCCCGGGAGCAGTCGGTGGGGCCAACGTCCTGACTTTC
V: TRBV12-3/TRBV12-4; D: NA; J: TRBJ1-6; size: NA; length: 14; CDR3: CASTYGSHNSPLHF; DNA: TGTGCCAGCACCTATGGGTCCCATAATTCACCCCTCCACTTT
V: TRBV11-3; D: NA; J: TRBJ2-2; size: few; length: 16; CDR3: CASSSGGRGETGELFF; DNA: TGTGCCAGCAGCTCGGGCGGCAGGGGAGAAACCGGGGAGCTGTTTTTT
V: TRBV9; D: NA; J: TRBJ2-5; size: NA; length: 13; CDR3: CASSPGTWETQYF; DNA: TGTGCCAGCAGCCCAGGGACTTGGGAGACCCAGTACTTC
V: TRBV24-1; D: NA; J: TRBJ2-4; size: many; length: 13; CDR3: CATSDPSRDIQYF; DNA: TGTGCCACCAGTGACCCGTCCAGAGACATTCAGTACTTC
V: TRBV9; D: NA; J: TRBJ1-4; size: few; length: 14; CDR3: CASSVGWTNEKLFF; DNA: TGTGCCAGCAGCGTAGGTTGGACTAATGAAAAACTGTTTTTT
V: TRBV3-1; D: NA; J: TRBJ2-7; size: many; length: 13; CDR3: CASSQVDGGEQYF; DNA: TGTGCCAGCAGCCAAGTAGACGGAGGGGAGCAGTACTTC
V: TRBV20-1; D: NA; J: TRBJ1-2; size: NA; length: 12; CDR3: CSARRTAYGYTF; DNA: TGCAGTGCTAGAAGGACAGCTTATGGCTACACCTTC
V: TRBV7-9; D: TRBD2; J: TRBJ2-7; size: NA; length: 13; CDR3: CAQGLAGIDEQYF; DNA: TGTGCCCAGGGACTAGCGGGGATCGACGAGCAGTACTTC
V: TRBV27; D: NA; J: TRBJ2-1; size: few; length: 14; CDR3: CASSFYGLGNEQFF; DNA: TGTGCCAGCAGTTTCTACGGGTTAGGCAATGAGCAGTTCTTC
V: TRBV7-9; D: NA; J: TRBJ1-1; size: few; length: 12; CDR3: CASSLDVGEAFF; DNA: TGTGCCAGCAGCTTAGATGTGGGTGAAGCTTTCTTT
V: TRBV7-9; D: NA; J: TRBJ1-1; size: few; length: 13; CDR3: CASQGREDTEAFF; DNA: TGTGCCAGTCAGGGCAGGGAAGACACTGAAGCTTTCTTT
V: TRBV9; D: TRBD1; J: TRBJ2-7; size: NA; length: 14; CDR3: CASSPRDRTYEQYF; DNA: TGTGCCAGCAGCCCCCGGGACAGAACCTACGAGCAGTACTTC
V: TRBV2; D: TRBD1; J: TRBJ2-3; size: many; length: 15; CDR3: CASSENDRAADTQYF; DNA: TGTGCCAGCAGTGAAAACGACAGGGCCGCAGATACGCAGTATTTT